Here is one T cell receptor beta chain with its context. The data are from a study of T cell responses to AZD1222 COVID-19 vaccine. Method: immunoSEQ multiplex PCR; TCRdb's copy keeps in-frame clones and lacks some. Of 150,000 or so clones in the sample, roughly nine tenths are singletons; the top ten hold approximately 3.9%. V gave up 5 bases and J gave up 4 bases, with 11 bases separating them. The CDR3 contains 13 residues. Germline lookup yields CDR1 MNHEY and CDR2 SMNVEV (reference sequence). Specimen: peripheral blood, collected 28 days after the second AZD1222 dose. This rearrangement joins TRBV27 to TRBJ1-2; D is perhaps TRBD1 (6 bases). The TCR sequence derives from an adult who received the AZD1222 COVID-19 vaccine. In DNA, the CDR3 is TGTGCCAGCAGTCCGGGGGGCACCTATGGCTACACCTTC. It translates to CASSPGGTYGYTF.